A selection of T cell receptor beta chains follows, all from one sample in a study of T-cell reconstitution after alpha-beta-depleted transplantation in children. Each CDR3 protein gets one entry after TCRdb re-called the PCR reads with MiXCR. The profile covers a few hundred thousand distinct CDR3 sequences, with approximately 9.6% appearing a single time and about a tenth taken by the ten largest. Here the sequenced sample was PBMCs from the stem cell graft donor, taken from the stem cell graft. These receptors were collected from a human donor who donated a stem cell graft to a child with SCID. Both conserved end residues are part of each CDR3. The D gene is left open where the match is weak. The size field is filled for only some rows; it gives once, few, many or a size class.

d_call clone_size j_call cdr3_length v_call cdr3_aa cdr3_nt
TRBD2 many TRBJ2-3 16 TRBV5-1 CASSPGLAGPTDTQYF TGCGCCAGCAGCCCCGGACTAGCGGGGCCCACAGATACGCAGTATTTT
NA few TRBJ1-5 15 TRBV19 CASSRGGQGGQPQHF TGTGCCAGTAGTAGAGGAGGTCAGGGCGGTCAGCCCCAGCATTTT
TRBD1 many TRBJ1-2 14 TRBV5-1 CASSVGTEYYGYTF TGCGCCAGCAGTGTCGGGACAGAGTACTATGGCTACACCTTC
TRBD1 many TRBJ1-3 15 TRBV20-1 CSARDRTGTGNTIYF TGCAGTGCTAGAGATAGGACAGGGACTGGAAACACCATATATTTT
TRBD1 NA TRBJ1-4 11 TRBV27 CASGQGQKLFF TGTGCCAGTGGACAGGGACAAAAACTGTTTTTT
NA many TRBJ2-3 15 TRBV7-7 CASSLHSLRGDTQYF TGTGCTAGCAGCTTACACTCACTTCGGGGAGATACGCAGTATTTT
TRBD1 many TRBJ1-4 14 TRBV5-1 CASSAGQSNEKLFF TGCGCCAGCAGCGCGGGACAGAGTAATGAAAAACTGTTTTTT
NA NA TRBJ2-1 14 TRBV24-1 CATSDMTGGNEQFF TGTGCCACCAGTGACATGACAGGAGGCAATGAGCAGTTCTTC
NA NA TRBJ1-6 15 TRBV7-3 CASSLSAGGGSPLHF TGTGCCAGCAGCTTAAGTGCGGGTGGAGGTTCACCCCTCCACTTT
TRBD2 few TRBJ2-1 18 TRBV12-3/TRBV12-4 CASSLRLAGGPVYNEQFF TGTGCCAGCAGTTTAAGGCTAGCGGGGGGGCCGGTCTACAATGAGCAGTTCTTC
NA NA TRBJ2-7 14 TRBV12-5 CASGFWERNYEQYF TGTGCTAGTGGTTTTTGGGAGAGGAACTACGAGCAGTACTTC
TRBD1 NA TRBJ2-2 14 TRBV6-1 CASTLDRVTGELFF TGTGCCAGCACCCTGGACAGGGTTACCGGGGAGCTGTTTTTT
NA few TRBJ2-7 16 TRBV20-1 CSARDFDSLKSYEQYF TGCAGTGCTAGAGATTTCGATAGCCTGAAATCCTACGAGCAGTACTTC
TRBD2 NA TRBJ2-1 15 TRBV3-1 CASSLLAGGYNEQLF TGTGCCAGCAGCCTACTAGCGGGGGGGTACAATGAGCAGTTATTC
NA NA TRBJ2-4 20 TRBV6-2/TRBV6-3 CASSPGWALPPHPAKNIQYF TGTGCCAGCAGCCCCGGGTGGGCACTACCTCCGCATCCAGCCAAAAACATTCAGTACTTC
TRBD1 NA TRBJ2-5 15 TRBV11-2 CASSPRTGALETQYF TGTGCCAGCAGCCCTAGGACAGGGGCATTGGAGACCCAGTACTTC
NA few TRBJ1-5 13 TRBV24-1 CATSEGFGQPQHF TGTGCCACCAGCGAGGGTTTCGGTCAGCCCCAGCATTTT
NA NA TRBJ1-1 16 TRBV7-6 CASSRTKDGMNTEAFF TGTGCCAGCAGCCGAACGAAGGACGGAATGAACACTGAAGCTTTCTTT
TRBD1 few TRBJ1-2 15 TRBV6-5 CASSYSRQGIRGYTF TGTGCCAGCAGTTACTCGAGACAGGGAATAAGAGGCTACACCTTC
NA few TRBJ2-1 11 TRBV12-3/TRBV12-4 CASSTGTGQFF TGTGCCAGCAGCACCGGGACTGGGCAGTTCTTC
NA few TRBJ1-2 13 TRBV5-1 CASSLAQFYGYTF TGCGCCAGCAGCTTGGCACAGTTCTATGGCTACACCTTC
TRBD2 NA TRBJ2-3 13 TRBV10-3 CATAGGAWEEQYF TGTGCCACCGCCGGGGGGGCCTGGGAGGAGCAGTATTTT
NA few TRBJ2-7 16 TRBV27 CASSTTTGITSYEQYF TGTGCCAGCAGTACTACGACAGGAATAACGAGCTACGAGCAGTACTTC
NA NA TRBJ1-3 15 TRBV12-3/TRBV12-4 CASSAGGSYGNTIYF TGTGCCAGCAGTGCCGGCGGGAGCTACGGAAACACCATATATTTT
TRBD2 NA TRBJ2-7 20 TRBV28 CAISPGRGASGGPFSYEQYF TGTGCCATCAGCCCCGGGCGAGGCGCTAGCGGGGGGCCTTTCTCCTACGAGCAGTACTTC
NA NA TRBJ2-7 14 TRBV7-8 CASSWKGDPYEQYF TGTGCCAGCAGCTGGAAGGGAGACCCCTACGAGCAGTACTTC
NA many TRBJ2-7 13 TRBV28 CASTKLGAYEQYF TGTGCCAGCACAAAACTAGGGGCCTACGAGCAGTACTTC
TRBD1 many TRBJ1-2 15 TRBV12-3/TRBV12-4 CASSLAPGQTYGYTF TGTGCCAGCAGTTTAGCGCCGGGACAGACCTATGGCTACACCTTC
NA few TRBJ2-1 18 TRBV20-1 CSARVIGGLASSYNEQFF TGCAGTGCTAGAGTGATAGGTGGTTTGGCGAGCTCCTACAATGAGCAGTTCTTC
NA few TRBJ2-2 15 TRBV20-1 CSVTKQGRITGELFF TGCAGTGTCACGAAACAGGGACGGATCACCGGGGAGCTGTTTTTT
TRBD1 many TRBJ2-5 15 TRBV2 CASSPRVTGEETQYF TGTGCCAGCAGTCCCCGGGTGACAGGGGAAGAGACCCAGTACTTC
NA few TRBJ1-1 15 TRBV7-9 CASSLDFGRDTEAFF TGTGCCAGCAGCTTAGATTTTGGCCGCGACACTGAAGCTTTCTTT
NA NA TRBJ2-7 16 TRBV5-1 CASSLARGTIGYEQYF TGCGCCAGCAGCTTGGCTCGGGGGACAATCGGCTACGAGCAGTACTTC
NA NA TRBJ1-6 14 TRBV2 CASSGGATGSPLHF TGTGCCAGCAGTGGGGGGGCCACAGGTTCACCCCTCCACTTT
NA few TRBJ1-2 14 TRBV7-9 CASSSQVEGRGYTF TGTGCCAGCAGCTCCCAGGTTGAAGGGCGAGGCTACACCTTC
NA NA TRBJ1-2 18 TRBV6-5 CASSYSNYARASDYGYTF TGTGCCAGCAGTTACTCGAATTATGCCAGGGCATCGGACTATGGCTACACCTTC
TRBD1 many TRBJ2-7 14 TRBV27 CASSSLDRAYEQYF TGTGCCAGCAGTTCTCTGGACAGGGCCTACGAGCAGTACTTC
NA NA TRBJ1-6 15 TRBV27 CASTSEPTNNSPLHF TGTGCCAGCACCTCAGAGCCAACTAATAATTCACCCCTCCACTTT
NA few TRBJ2-7 15 TRBV5-6 CASSFRQVGSYEQYF TGTGCCAGCAGCTTCAGACAGGTAGGCTCCTACGAGCAGTACTTC
NA many TRBJ2-2 12 TRBV12-3/TRBV12-4 CASSFNTGELFF TGTGCCAGCAGTTTTAACACCGGGGAGCTGTTTTTT